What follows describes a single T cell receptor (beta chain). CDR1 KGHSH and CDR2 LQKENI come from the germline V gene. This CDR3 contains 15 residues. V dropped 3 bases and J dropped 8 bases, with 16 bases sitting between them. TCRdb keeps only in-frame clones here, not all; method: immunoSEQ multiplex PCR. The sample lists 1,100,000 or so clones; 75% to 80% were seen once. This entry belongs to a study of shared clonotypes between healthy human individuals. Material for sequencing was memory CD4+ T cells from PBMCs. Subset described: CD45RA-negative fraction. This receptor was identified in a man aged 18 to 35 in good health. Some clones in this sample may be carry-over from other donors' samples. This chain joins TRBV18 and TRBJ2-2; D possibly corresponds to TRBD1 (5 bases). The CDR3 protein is CASSPSWGDIGELFF. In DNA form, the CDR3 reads TGTGCCAGCTCACCGTCGTGGGGCGATATTGGGGAGCTGTTTTTT.